This TCR beta chain was identified during a study of blood T cell repertoires in COVID-19. Repertoires were generated with immunoSEQ multiplex PCR, while TCRdb's copy carries only in-frame clones and drops some. The data show over 150,000 clones, roughly 85% seen once. This CDR3 has 15 residues. In germline, CDR1 is SGHTA, CDR2 FQGNSA. V was clipped by 0 bases and J by 4 bases; unmatched bases: 4. The chain combines TRBV7-2 with TRBJ2-7, with TRBD2 identical over 9 bases. The source of this sequence is a man aged 35 to 55 with acute or convalescent COVID-19. The sample consisted of peripheral blood. The CDR3 sequence is CASSLASGGGYEQYF. The CDR3 nucleotides are TGTGCCAGCAGCTTAGCTAGCGGGGGTGGTTACGAGCAGTACTTC.